The rows below give T cell receptor beta chains drawn from one sample of a study of CD8+ T cells in alopecia areata. Repertoires were generated with immunoSEQ multiplex PCR, while TCRdb's copy carries only in-frame clones and drops some. The table shows 150,000 to 200,000 clones, with less than 65% occurring only once. Sequencing was performed on CD4+ T cells sorted from blood, taken at week 24, from a patient treated with tofacitinib. The receptors were gathered from a human donor with alopecia areata. CDR3s include the opening cysteine and the closing phenylalanine or tryptophan. Each record gives: J gene, V gene, CDR3 protein.

TRBJ2-1 TRBV9 CASNSGATYNEQFF
TRBJ1-1 TRBV7-3 CASSLQAGTNTEAFF
TRBJ2-2 TRBV19 CASSLATGELFF
TRBJ2-6 TRBV6-5 CASSALSSGANVLTF
TRBJ1-6 TRBV19 CASSIARTAEPLHF
TRBJ1-4 TRBV7-2 CASSNGQVANEKLFF
TRBJ2-6 TRBV30 CALGVGFGFSGANVLTF
TRBJ2-1 TRBV29-1 CSVETGQFSEQFF
TRBJ1-2 TRBV30 CAFTAGGNYGYTF
TRBJ1-5 TRBV10-3 CAISESPGQPQHF
TRBJ1-2 TRBV29-1 CSVGLGGDGYTF
TRBJ2-3 TRBV6-5 CASRSSGGRTDTQYF
TRBJ1-5 TRBV30 CAWSPSGAGPGPQHF
TRBJ2-6 TRBV5-1 CASSTGTGTPANVLTF
TRBJ2-2 TRBV5-6 CASSLNGGTYTGELFF
TRBJ1-1 TRBV29-1 CSAGIQGNTEAFF
TRBJ1-1 TRBV9 CASSRQLNTEAFF
TRBJ2-3 TRBV29-1 CSVGRNTDTQYF
TRBJ2-3 TRBV29-1 CSERDGSTDTQYF
TRBJ2-1 TRBV7-2 CASSLGAAWYEQFF
TRBJ1-1 TRBV11-2 CASSLERGGEAFF
TRBJ2-7 TRBV5-6 CASSLEVGQGPAQYEQYF
TRBJ1-2 TRBV4-3 CASSQGSGTDSGIMRYTF
TRBJ1-1 TRBV20-1 CSAGTGVEAFF
TRBJ2-3 TRBV5-1 CASSPDRVRTDTQYF
TRBJ2-3 TRBV28 CASSSSGDTQYF
TRBJ2-5 TRBV7-2 CASSLANGRQETQYF
TRBJ2-2 TRBV7-3 CASSYGNTGELFF
TRBJ1-6 TRBV27 CASSLVRDSPLHF
TRBJ2-1 TRBV7-2 CASSLEGQGQFF
TRBJ1-1 TRBV30 CAWLHGTVNTEAFF
TRBJ1-1 TRBV4-1 CASSPRTDRGTNEAFF
TRBJ2-3 TRBV2 CASGLAGRADTQYF
TRBJ2-3 TRBV5-4 CASSTRQNIGGDTQYF
TRBJ2-2 TRBV30 CAWSFGDGELFF
TRBJ2-7 TRBV5-1 CASSPDFSGGTYEQYF
TRBJ2-3 TRBV7-2 CASRRLAGGQDTQYF
TRBJ1-2 TRBV29-1 CSVEAGGRSGYTF
TRBJ2-4 TRBV11-2 CASFSALDGIQYF
TRBJ2-6 TRBV29-1 CGESTAGANVLTF
TRBJ1-3 TRBV9 CASSAPRGISGNTIYF
TRBJ1-5 TRBV30 CAWSPPGALNQPQHF
TRBJ1-5 TRBV27 CASSSTTGGEQPQHF
TRBJ1-1 TRBV19 CASRDREADTEAFF
TRBJ2-3 TRBV7-2 CGSTRDARTDTQYF
TRBJ2-3 TRBV30 CAWSALAGLTDTQYF
TRBJ2-7 TRBV29-1 CSVGWNYEQYF
TRBJ1-2 TRBV5-6 CASSSDISGYTF
TRBJ2-3 TRBV29-1 CSVGGGSTDTQYF
TRBJ1-4 TRBV5-6 CASSAARGIDNEKLFF
TRBJ1-1 TRBV30 CAWSSGAGDEAFF
TRBJ1-4 TRBV10-3 CAISESREGEKLFF
TRBJ2-5 TRBV18 CASSPGMQETQYF